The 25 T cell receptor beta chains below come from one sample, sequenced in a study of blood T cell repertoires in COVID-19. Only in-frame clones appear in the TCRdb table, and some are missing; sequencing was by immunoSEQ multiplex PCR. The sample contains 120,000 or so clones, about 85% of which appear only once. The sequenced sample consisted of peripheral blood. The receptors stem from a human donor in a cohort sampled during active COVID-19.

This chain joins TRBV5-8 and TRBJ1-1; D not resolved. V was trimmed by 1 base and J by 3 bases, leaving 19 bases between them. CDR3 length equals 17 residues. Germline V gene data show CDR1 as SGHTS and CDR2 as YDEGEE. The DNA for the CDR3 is TGTGCCAGCAGCTTGTTTGCCCACTTGGGCGCAGACACTGAAGCTTTCTTT. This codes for CASSLFAHLGADTEAFF.

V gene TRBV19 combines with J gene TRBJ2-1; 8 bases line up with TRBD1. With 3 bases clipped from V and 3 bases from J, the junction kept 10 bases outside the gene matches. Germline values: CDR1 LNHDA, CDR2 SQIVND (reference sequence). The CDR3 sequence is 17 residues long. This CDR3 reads CASSINLRQGYYNEQFF. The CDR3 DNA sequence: TGTGCCAGTAGTATTAACCTCAGACAGGGGTACTACAATGAGCAGTTCTTC.

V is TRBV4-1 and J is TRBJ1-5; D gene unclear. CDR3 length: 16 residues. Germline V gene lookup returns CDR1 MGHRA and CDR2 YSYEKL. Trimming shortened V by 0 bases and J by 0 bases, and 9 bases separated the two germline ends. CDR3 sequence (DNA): TGCGCCAGCAGCCAAGAGACACGGTTTAGCAATCAGCCCCAGCATTTT. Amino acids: CASSQETRFSNQPQHF.

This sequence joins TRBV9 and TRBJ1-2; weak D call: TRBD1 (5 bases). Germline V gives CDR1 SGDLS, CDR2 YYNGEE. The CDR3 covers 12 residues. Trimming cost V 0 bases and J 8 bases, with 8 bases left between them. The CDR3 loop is CASSVAPGGYTF. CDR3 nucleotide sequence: TGTGCCAGCAGCGTAGCCCCAGGGGGCTACACCTTC.

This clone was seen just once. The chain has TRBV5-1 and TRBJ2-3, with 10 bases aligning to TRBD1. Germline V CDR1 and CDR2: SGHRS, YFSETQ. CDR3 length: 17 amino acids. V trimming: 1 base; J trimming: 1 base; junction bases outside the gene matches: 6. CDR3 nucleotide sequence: TGCGCCAGCAGCTTGACCGCGGGGACAGGGGGCACAGATACGCAGTATTTT. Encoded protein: CASSLTAGTGGTDTQYF.

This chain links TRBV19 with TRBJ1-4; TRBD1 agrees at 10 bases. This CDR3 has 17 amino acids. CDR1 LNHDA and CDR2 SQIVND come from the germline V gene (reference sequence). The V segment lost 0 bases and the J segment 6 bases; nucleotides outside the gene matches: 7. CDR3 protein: CASSIDRDRGWDEKLFF. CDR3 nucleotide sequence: TGTGCCAGTAGTATAGATCGGGACAGGGGTTGGGATGAAAAACTGTTTTTT.

CDR3 amino acids: CASSLDPRGRRYEQYF. The DNA for the CDR3 is TGTGCCAGCAGCTTAGATCCGCGCGGGAGACGGTACGAGCAGTACTTC. This sequence joins TRBV7-2 and TRBJ2-7; TRBD2 matches 7 bases. Germline V lookup: CDR1 SGHTA, CDR2 FQGNSA. CDR3 length: 16 amino acids. With V trimmed by 1 base and J by 4 bases, 10 bases remained unmatched.

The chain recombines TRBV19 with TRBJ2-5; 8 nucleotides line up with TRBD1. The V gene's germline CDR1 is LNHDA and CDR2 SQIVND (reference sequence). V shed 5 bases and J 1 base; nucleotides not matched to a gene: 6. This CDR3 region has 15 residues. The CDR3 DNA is TGTGCCAGTAGTCCCGTCGGGACAGGCCAAGAGACCCAGTACTTC. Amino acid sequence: CASSPVGTGQETQYF.

CDR3 protein: CASSTYFPDRVQWGGELFF. The CDR3 DNA sequence: TGTGCCAGTAGTACCTACTTCCCTGACAGGGTTCAGTGGGGGGGGGAGCTGTTTTTT. The V call is TRBV19, the J call TRBJ2-2; 7 bases map to TRBD1. The CDR3 consists of 19 residues. After removal of 4 bases from V and 8 bases from J, the junction contained 22 bases not matched to a gene. In germline, CDR1 is LNHDA, CDR2 SQIVND (reference sequence).

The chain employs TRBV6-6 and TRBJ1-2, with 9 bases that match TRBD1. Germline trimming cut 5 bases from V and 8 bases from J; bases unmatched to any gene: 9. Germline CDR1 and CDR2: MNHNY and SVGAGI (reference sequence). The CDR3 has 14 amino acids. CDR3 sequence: CASSRTGGYGGYTF. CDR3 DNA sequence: TGTGCCAGCAGTAGAACAGGGGGCTACGGGGGCTACACCTTC.

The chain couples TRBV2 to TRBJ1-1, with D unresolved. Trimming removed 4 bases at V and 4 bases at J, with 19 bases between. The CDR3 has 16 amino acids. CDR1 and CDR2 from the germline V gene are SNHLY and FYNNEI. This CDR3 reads CASSVDGGGLGTEAFF. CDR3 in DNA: TGTGCCAGCAGTGTGGACGGAGGAGGGTTGGGCACTGAAGCTTTCTTT.

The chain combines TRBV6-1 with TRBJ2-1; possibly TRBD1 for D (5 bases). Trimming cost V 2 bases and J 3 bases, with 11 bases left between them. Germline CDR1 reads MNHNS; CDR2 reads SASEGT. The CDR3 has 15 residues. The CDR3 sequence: CASSETGGHYNEQFF. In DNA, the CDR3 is TGTGCCAGCAGTGAAACGGGCGGACACTACAATGAGCAGTTCTTC.

The CDR3 here is CASSQDQARRGLNYGYTF. The CDR3 nucleotides read TGTGCCAGCAGCCAAGATCAGGCGCGGAGGGGGCTAAACTATGGCTACACCTTC. The rearrangement links TRBV3-1 (or the pseudogene TRBV3-2) to TRBJ1-2; 7 bases agree with TRBD1. This CDR3 contains 18 residues. Per the germline V gene, CDR1 is LGHDT and CDR2 is YNNKEL (reference sequence). Trimming took 0 bases from V and 2 from J; bases not matched to a gene: 12.

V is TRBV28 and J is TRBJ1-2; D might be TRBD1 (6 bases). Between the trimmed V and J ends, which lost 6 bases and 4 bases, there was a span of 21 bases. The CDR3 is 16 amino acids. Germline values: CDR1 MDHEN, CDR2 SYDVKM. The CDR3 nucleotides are TGTGCCAGCAGACCACCCCTTACAACGACAGGCTATGGCTACACCTTC. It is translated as CASRPPLTTTGYGYTF.

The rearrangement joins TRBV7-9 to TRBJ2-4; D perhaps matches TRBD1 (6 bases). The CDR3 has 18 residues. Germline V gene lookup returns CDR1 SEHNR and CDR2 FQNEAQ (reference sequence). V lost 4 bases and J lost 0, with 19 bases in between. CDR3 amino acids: CASSSGQGQNIAKNIQYF. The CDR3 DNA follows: TGTGCCAGCAGCTCCGGGCAGGGGCAAAATATAGCCAAAAACATTCAGTACTTC. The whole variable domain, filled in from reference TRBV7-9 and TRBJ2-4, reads DTGVSQNPRHKITKRGQNVTFRCDPISEHNRLYWYRQTLGQGPEFLTYFQNEAQLEKSRLLSDRFSAERPKGSFSTLEIQRTEQGDSAMYLCASSSGQGQNIAKNIQYFGAGTRLSVL.

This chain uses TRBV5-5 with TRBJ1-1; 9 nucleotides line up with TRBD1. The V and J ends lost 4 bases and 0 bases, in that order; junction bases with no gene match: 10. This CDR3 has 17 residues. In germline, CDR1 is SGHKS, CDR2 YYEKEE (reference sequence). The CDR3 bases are TGTGCCAGCAGCAGGGATTTACAGGGGGCGATGAACACTGAAGCTTTCTTT. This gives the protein CASSRDLQGAMNTEAFF.

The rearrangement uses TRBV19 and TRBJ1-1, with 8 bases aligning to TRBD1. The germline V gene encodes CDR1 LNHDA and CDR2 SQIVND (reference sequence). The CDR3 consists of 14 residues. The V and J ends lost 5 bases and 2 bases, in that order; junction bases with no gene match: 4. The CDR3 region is CASSVQGGNTEAFF. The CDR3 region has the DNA TGTGCCAGTAGTGTACAGGGGGGTAACACTGAAGCTTTCTTT.

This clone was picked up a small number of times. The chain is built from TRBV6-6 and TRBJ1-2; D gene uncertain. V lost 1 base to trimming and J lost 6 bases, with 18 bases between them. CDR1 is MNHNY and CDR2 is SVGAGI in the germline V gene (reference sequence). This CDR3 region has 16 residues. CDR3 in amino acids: CASSYFPGPPGDGYTF. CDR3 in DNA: TGTGCCAGCAGTTACTTCCCAGGCCCTCCCGGTGATGGCTACACCTTC.

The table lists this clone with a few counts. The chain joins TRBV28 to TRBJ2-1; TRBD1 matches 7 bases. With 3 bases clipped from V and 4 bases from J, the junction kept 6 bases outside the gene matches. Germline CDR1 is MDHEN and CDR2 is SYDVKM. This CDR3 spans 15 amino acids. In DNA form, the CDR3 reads TGTGCCAGCAGTTTGACAGGGTTAGAATACAATGAGCAGTTCTTC. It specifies CASSLTGLEYNEQFF.

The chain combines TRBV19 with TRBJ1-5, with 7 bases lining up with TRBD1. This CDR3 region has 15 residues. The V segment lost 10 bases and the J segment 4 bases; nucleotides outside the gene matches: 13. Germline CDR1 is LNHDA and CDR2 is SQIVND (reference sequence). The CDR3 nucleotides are TGTGCCACTCGACCGCCGGACAGGAGTAATCAGCCCCAGCATTTT. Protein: CATRPPDRSNQPQHF.

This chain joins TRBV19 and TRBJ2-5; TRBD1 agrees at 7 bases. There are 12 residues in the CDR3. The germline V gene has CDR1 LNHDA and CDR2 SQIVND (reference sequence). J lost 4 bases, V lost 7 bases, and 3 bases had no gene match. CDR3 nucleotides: TGTGCCAGTAAGGCAGGGGGAGAGACCCAGTACTTC. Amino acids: CASKAGGETQYF.

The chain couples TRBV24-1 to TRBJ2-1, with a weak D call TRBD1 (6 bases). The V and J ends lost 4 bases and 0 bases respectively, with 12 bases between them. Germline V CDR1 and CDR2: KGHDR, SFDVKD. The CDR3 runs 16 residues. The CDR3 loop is CATSDSTGSSYNEQFF. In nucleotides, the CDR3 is TGTGCCACCAGTGACTCAACAGGGAGCTCCTACAATGAGCAGTTCTTC.

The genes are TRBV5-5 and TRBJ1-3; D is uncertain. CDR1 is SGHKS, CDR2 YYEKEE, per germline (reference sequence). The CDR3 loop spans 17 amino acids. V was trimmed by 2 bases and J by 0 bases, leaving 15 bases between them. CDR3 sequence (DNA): TGTGCCAGCAGCTTTTCGGGAACTGCATCCTCTGGAAACACCATATATTTT. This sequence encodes CASSFSGTASSGNTIYF.

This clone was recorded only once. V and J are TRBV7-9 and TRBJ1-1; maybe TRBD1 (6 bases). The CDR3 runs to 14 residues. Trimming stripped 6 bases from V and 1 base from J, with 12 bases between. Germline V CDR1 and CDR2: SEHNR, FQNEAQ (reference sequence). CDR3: CASRTGHQNTEAFF. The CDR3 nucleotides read TGTGCCAGCAGGACGGGACACCAGAACACTGAAGCTTTCTTT.

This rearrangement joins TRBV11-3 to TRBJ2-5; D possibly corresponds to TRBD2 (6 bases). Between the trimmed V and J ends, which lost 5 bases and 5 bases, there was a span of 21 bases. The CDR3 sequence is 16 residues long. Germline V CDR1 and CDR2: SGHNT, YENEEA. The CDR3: CASSRMGSGVKETQYF. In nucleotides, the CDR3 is TGTGCCAGCAGCCGTATGGGTTCGGGGGTCAAGGAGACCCAGTACTTC.